The 7 T cell receptor beta chains in this list originate from one sample, sequenced in a study of T cells in Graves' hyperthyroidism and ophthalmopathy (dated by TCRdb to between 2019 and 2020). Library preparation used multiplex PCR. Sequencer: Illumina HiSeq 2000. TCR beta CDR3 regions were amplified from RNA transcripts. For the first round of RT-PCR on the TCR CDR3, the HTBI primer set was used together with the Qiagen OneStep RT-PCR kit. The public reads were run again by TCRdb, first through fastp at Q25 and then through MiXCR, and only productive beta chains were kept. All rows with the same CDR3 protein become a single entry with the most common DNA and genes. Counted in this sample were 250,000 to 300,000 distinct CDR3 sequences; roughly 15% of them appeared once. More than 30% of the sample is held by the ten biggest clonotypes. Sequenced input: blood. Receptor source: a woman aged 45 to 65 with Graves' hyperthyroidism that later progressed to Graves' ophthalmopathy.

This clonotype was counted many times. The J gene is TRBJ2-1, the V gene TRBV12-3 or TRBV12-4; D might be TRBD2 (5 bases). V gave up 3 bases and J gave up 4 bases, with 13 bases separating them. CDR3 size: 15 residues. The CDR3 coding sequence is TGTGCCAGCAGTTTGCTCGGGGTTCCATACAATGAGCAGTTCTTC. Its translation is CASSLLGVPYNEQFF.

Comment on this clonotype: This sequence may be a read error, since a much larger clone differs from it by one base. The V gene is TRBV20-1, the J gene TRBJ1-1; the match to TRBD1 covers 8 bases. Trimming cost V 6 bases and J 1 base; bases outside gene matches: 4. CDR3 length: 13 amino acids. Germline assignment: CDR1 DFQATT and CDR2 SNEGSKA (reference sequence). The CDR3 DNA is TGCAGTGCCAGGGGACAGGCGAACACTGAAGCTTTCTTT. Protein product: CSARGQANTEAFF.

The gene calls are TRBV28 and TRBJ1-5, with D possibly matching TRBD1 (5 bases). The CDR3 spans 16 residues. Trimming took 2 bases from V and 1 from J, leaving 12 bases between them. Germline V gives CDR1 MDHEN, CDR2 SYDVKM. CDR3 residues: CASSLRGRVSNQPQHF. The CDR3 bases are TGTGCCAGCAGTTTAAGGGGCAGGGTGAGCAATCAGCCCCAGCATTTT.

There are many counts of this clonotype. The chain is built from TRBV6-1 and TRBJ2-3; a weak D match, TRBD1 (6 bases). V was clipped by 2 bases and J by 2 bases, with 8 bases between them. CDR3 length: 14 amino acids. CDR1 and CDR2 from the germline V gene are MNHNS and SASEGT. The CDR3 is CASSEPGDTDTQYF. In nucleotides, the CDR3 is TGTGCCAGCAGTGAACCAGGGGACACAGATACGCAGTATTTT.

This clonotype has a handful of counts. The rearrangement uses TRBV5-1 and TRBJ2-5; possibly TRBD1 or TRBD2 for D (5 bases each). V lost 4 bases, J lost 5 bases, and 15 bases lay in between. The CDR3 covers 14 residues. Germline V gives CDR1 SGHRS, CDR2 YFSETQ. The CDR3 DNA sequence: TGCGCCAGCAGCCCCGGGACGGCTGTGGAGACCCAGTACTTC. Encoded protein: CASSPGTAVETQYF.

This clonotype was found many times. The chain combines TRBV6-1 with TRBJ1-1, with D maybe TRBD1 (6 bases). The CDR3 consists of 14 residues. V was trimmed by 5 bases and J by 4 bases, leaving 14 bases between them. Germline V gives CDR1 MNHNS, CDR2 SASEGT. The CDR3 DNA reads as TGTGCCAGCAGTCCCATCAGGGGAGGCACTGAAGCTTTCTTT. It encodes CASSPIRGGTEAFF.

In this sample, this clonotype turned up a few times. The chain has TRBV7-2 and TRBJ1-6; D gene unclear. Germline assignment: CDR1 SGHTA and CDR2 FQGNSA. The CDR3 is 14 residues long. The V gene lost 5 bases and the J gene lost 4 bases, with 9 bases spanning the gap. For the CDR3, the DNA is TGTGCCAGCAGCCAGGCGCAGTATAATTCACCCCTCCACTTT. Protein: CASSQAQYNSPLHF.